This T cell receptor beta chain originates from a study of post-analysis software for immune sequencing data. As for the study in general: The disease courses spanned relapsing-remitting, secondary progressive and progressive-relapsing forms of multiple sclerosis. Study-wide results and limits: Roughly five TRBV segments were more frequent in patients than controls; TRBV5-6, TRBV5-1 and TRBV20-1 belonged to this group. The study found significantly lower normalized Chao1 diversity in multiple sclerosis patients than in controls. When the samples were clustered directly with F measure, those that had been prepared in the same batch showed strong co-clustering.

Remarks on this clonotype: Its target is not known.

The J segment lost 7 bases and the V segment lost 1 base, leaving 7 bases of the junction unmatched. CDR1 and CDR2 from the germline V gene are DFQATT and SNEGSKA (reference sequence). The CDR3 covers 14 residues. TCR beta libraries were prepared from cDNA with unique molecular identifiers. Yield was approximately 500,000 cDNA molecules from around 1 to 9.1 million T cells. TCRdb redid the calling of the PCR reads with MiXCR, one entry per CDR3 protein. The repertoire holds roughly 400,000 distinct CDR3 sequences, with roughly 38% as singletons. The sample was blood. V is TRBV20-1 and J is TRBJ1-5; 7 nucleotides line up with TRBD1. This receptor was taken from a girl aged 2 to 9 with multiple sclerosis. In nucleotides, the CDR3 is TGCAGTGCTAGAGTTCCCAGGGGGGTGCAGCCCCAGCATTTT. This encodes CSARVPRGVQPQHF.